This T cell receptor beta chain was identified in a study of T cell repertoires in cytomegalovirus infection. As for the study in general: Indications came from public TCR beta signatures; they pointed to CMV infection and to a matching HLA type. Study observations and caveats: HLA-C-restricted, CMV-specific TCR beta clonotypes were dominant ex vivo. CMV carriers having the relevant HLA were flagged by cumulative public TCR beta family frequency.

CDR3 size: 15 residues. Germline V gives CDR1 SGHTA, CDR2 FQGNSA. V dropped 1 base and J dropped 2 bases, with 11 bases sitting between them. TCRdb independently ran MiXCR on the reads; one entry per CDR3 protein. The sample yields 150,000 to 180,000 distinct CDR3 sequences, 23% seen once. Ten or more counts support this clonotype. Its antigen is unknown. The clonotype originates from a human donor in good health (CMV status not recorded). Some clones in this sample may be carry-over from other donors' samples. This chain uses TRBV7-2 with TRBJ2-5, with a possible D match to TRBD2 (5 bases). Sequencing used PBMCs. CDR3 amino acids: CASSLGRASQETQYF. The CDR3 coding sequence is TGTGCCAGCAGCTTAGGGCGGGCATCTCAAGAGACCCAGTACTTC.